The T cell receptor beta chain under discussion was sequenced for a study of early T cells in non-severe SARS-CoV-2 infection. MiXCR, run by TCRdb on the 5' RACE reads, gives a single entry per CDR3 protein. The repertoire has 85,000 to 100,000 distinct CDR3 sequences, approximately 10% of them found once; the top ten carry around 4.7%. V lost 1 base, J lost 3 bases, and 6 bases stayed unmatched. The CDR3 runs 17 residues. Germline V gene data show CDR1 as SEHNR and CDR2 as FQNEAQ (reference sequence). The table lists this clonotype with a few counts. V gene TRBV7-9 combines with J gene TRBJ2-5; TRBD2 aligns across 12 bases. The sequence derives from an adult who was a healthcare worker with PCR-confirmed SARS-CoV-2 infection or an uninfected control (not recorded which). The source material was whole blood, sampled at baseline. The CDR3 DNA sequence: TGTGCCAGCAGCTTAGGGCTAGCGGGAGGGCCGGAAGAGACCCAGTACTTC. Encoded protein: CASSLGLAGGPEETQYF.